This TCR beta chain was retrieved from a study of cytotoxic CD8 clonotypes in ibrutinib-treated CLL. Study in general: For this cohort, patients were about a dozen relapsed/refractory and some 15 treatment-naive, while 17 were IGHV unmutated. Partial responses numbered some 24 and complete responses 2; after a median around 70 months, roughly 15 stayed remitted and 12 progressed. Overall study results and limits: Treatment saw public clonotypes, which were uncommon, either contract or stay stable.

This clone was counted a few times. The antigen is unknown. At the DNA level, this CDR3 is encoded by other sequences in the same sample as well. The CDR3 has 14 residues. V lost 4 bases to trimming and J lost 3 bases; unmatched junction nucleotides: 3. Per the germline V gene, CDR1 is SGHRS and CDR2 is YFSETQ. Using immunoSEQ multiplex PCR, the repertoire was profiled, and TCRdb retains in-frame clones only, with some absent. The sample contains some 140,000 clones, under 95% of which appear only once. The clonotype comes from a human donor with chronic lymphocytic leukemia. The chain links TRBV5-1 to TRBJ1-5, with 8 bases aligning to TRBD1. The sequenced sample was PBMCs, obtained after 12 months of ibrutinib treatment. The CDR3 here is CASSLTGDNQPQHF. The CDR3 DNA follows: TGCGCCAGCAGCCTGACAGGGGACAATCAGCCCCAGCATTTT.